The entry below describes one T cell receptor beta chain. The CDR3 extends over 14 amino acids. Trimming took 10 bases from V and 4 from J; bases not matched to a gene: 7. Per germline, CDR1 MDHEN and CDR2 SYDVKM. This specimen belongs to a study of blood T cell repertoires in COVID-19. The repertoire was sequenced with immunoSEQ multiplex PCR; TCRdb's copy has only in-frame clones and lacks some. Here the sample spans a few hundred thousand clones, 80% to 90% being singletons. The sequencing sample was made of peripheral blood. This chain uses TRBV28 with TRBJ1-6; 7 nucleotides agree with TRBD1. This receptor was identified in a woman aged 45-59 years with acute or convalescent COVID-19. CDR3 in amino acids: CATWDRKYNSPLHF. CDR3 nucleotides: TGTGCCACCTGGGACAGAAAATATAATTCACCCCTCCACTTT.